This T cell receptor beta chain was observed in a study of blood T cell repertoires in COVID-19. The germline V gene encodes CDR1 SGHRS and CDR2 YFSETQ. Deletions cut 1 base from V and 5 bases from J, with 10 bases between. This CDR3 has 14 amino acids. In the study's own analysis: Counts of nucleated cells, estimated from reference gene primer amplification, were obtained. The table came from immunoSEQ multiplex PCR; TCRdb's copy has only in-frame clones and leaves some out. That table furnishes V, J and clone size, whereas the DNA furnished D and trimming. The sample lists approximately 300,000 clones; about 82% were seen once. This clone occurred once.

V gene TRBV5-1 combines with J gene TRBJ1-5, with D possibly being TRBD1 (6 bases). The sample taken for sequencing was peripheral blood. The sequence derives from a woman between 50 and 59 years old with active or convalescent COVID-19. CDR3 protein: CASSLSGADQPQHF. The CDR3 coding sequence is TGCGCCAGCAGCTTGTCAGGGGCCGATCAGCCCCAGCATTTT.